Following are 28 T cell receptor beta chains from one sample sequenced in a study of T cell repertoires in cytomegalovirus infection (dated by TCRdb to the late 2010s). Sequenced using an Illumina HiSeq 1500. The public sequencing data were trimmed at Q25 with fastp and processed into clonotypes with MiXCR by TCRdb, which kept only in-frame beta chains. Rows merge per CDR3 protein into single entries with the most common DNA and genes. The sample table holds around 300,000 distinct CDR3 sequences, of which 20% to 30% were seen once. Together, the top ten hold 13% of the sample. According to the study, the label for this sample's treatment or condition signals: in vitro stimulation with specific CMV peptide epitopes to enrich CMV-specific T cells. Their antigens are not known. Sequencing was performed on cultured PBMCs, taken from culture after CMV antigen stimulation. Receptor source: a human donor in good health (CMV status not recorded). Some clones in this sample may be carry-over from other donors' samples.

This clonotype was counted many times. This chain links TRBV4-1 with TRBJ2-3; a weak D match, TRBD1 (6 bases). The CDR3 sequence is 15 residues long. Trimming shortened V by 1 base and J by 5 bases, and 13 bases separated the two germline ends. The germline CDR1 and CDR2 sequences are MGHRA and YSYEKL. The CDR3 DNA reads TGCGCCAGCAGCCAAGGTAGCAGGGGAGAAGATACGCAGTATTTT. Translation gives CASSQGSRGEDTQYF.

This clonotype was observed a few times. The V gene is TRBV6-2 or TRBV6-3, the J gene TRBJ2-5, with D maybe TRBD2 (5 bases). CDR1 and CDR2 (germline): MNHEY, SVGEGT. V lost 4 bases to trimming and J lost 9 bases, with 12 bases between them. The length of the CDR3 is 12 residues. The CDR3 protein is CASSSEVYPQYF. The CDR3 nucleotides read TGTGCCAGCAGTTCGGAGGTCTACCCCCAGTACTTC.

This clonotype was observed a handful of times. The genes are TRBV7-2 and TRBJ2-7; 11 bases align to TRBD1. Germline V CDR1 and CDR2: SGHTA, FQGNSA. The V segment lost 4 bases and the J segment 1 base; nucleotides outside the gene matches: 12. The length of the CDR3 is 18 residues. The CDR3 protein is CASSSTGTGGRRSYEQYF. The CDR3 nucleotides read TGTGCCAGCAGCTCTACCGGGACAGGGGGTAGAAGATCCTACGAGCAGTACTTC.

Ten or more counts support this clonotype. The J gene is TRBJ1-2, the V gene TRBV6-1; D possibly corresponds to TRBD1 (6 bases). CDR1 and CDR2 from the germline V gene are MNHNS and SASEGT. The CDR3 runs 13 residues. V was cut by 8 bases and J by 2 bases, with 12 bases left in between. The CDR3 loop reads CASVARGNYGYTF. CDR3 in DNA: TGTGCCAGCGTCGCCAGGGGCAACTATGGCTACACCTTC.

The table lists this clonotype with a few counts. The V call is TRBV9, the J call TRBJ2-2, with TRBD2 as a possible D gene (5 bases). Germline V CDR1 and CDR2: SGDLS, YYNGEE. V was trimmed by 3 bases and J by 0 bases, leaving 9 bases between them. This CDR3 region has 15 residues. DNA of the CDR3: TGTGCCAGCAGCGCCGGGAACACGAACACCGGGGAGCTGTTTTTT. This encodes CASSAGNTNTGELFF. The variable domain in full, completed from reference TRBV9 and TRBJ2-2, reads DSGVTQTPKHLITATGQRVTLRCSPRSGDLSVYWYQQSLDQGLQFLIQYYNGEERAKGNILERFSAQQFPDLHSELNLSSLELGDSALYFCASSAGNTNTGELFFGEGSRLTVL.

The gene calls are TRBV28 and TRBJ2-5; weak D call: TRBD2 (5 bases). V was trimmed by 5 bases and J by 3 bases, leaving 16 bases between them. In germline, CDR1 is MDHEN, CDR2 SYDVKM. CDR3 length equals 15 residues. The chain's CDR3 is CASSPEIGREETQYF. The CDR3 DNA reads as TGTGCCAGCAGTCCCGAAATAGGGAGAGAAGAGACCCAGTACTTC.

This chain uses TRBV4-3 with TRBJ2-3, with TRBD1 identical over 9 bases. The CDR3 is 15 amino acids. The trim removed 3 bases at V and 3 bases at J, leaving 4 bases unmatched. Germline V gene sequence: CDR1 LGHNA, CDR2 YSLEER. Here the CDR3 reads CASSQGQGRTDTQYF. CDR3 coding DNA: TGCGCCAGCAGCCAGGGACAGGGTAGGACAGATACGCAGTATTTT.

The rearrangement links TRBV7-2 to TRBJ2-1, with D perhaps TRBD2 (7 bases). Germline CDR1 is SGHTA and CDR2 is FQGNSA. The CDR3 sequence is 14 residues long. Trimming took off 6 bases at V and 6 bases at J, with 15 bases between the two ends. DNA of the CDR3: TGTGCCAGCAGAGGGGGGGGACTTAGCAATGAGCAGTTCTTC. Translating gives CASRGGGLSNEQFF.

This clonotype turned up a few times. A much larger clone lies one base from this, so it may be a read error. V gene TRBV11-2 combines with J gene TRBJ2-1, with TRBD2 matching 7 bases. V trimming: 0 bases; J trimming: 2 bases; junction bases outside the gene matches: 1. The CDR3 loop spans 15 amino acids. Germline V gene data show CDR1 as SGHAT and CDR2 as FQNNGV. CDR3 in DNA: TGTGCCAGCAGCTTAGAGCTAGCGGCCTACAATGAGCAGTTCTTC. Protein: CASSLELAAYNEQFF.

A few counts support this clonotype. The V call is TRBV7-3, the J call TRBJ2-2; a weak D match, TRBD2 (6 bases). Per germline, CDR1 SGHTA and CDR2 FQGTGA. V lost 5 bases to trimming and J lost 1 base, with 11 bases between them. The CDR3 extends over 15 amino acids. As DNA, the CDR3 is TGTGCCAGCAGCCCCGAAGCGGGGAACACCGGGGAGCTGTTTTTT. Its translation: CASSPEAGNTGELFF.

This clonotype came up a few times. CDR3 coding DNA: TGCGCCAGCAGCCCCCTTGGGGTTCCGGGGAAGCCCTATGGCTACACCTTC. Amino acids: CASSPLGVPGKPYGYTF. The chain has TRBV4-1 and TRBJ1-2; D gene unclear. V shed 4 bases and J shed 4 bases, with 22 bases lying between them. This CDR3 is 17 amino acids long. Germline assignment: CDR1 MGHRA and CDR2 YSYEKL.

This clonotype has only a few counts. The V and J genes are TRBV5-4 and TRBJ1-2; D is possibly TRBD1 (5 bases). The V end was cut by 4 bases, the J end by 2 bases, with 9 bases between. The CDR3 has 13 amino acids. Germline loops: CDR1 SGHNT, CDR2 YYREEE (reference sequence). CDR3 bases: TGTGCCAGCAGCCAGACAGCCAACTATGGCTACACCTTC. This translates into CASSQTANYGYTF.

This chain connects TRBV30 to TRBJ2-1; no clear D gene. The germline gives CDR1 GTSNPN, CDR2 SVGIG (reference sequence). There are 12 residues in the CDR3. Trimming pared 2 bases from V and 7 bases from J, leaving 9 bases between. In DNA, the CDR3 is TGTGCCTGGAGTACCTCAGGAAATGAGCAGTTCTTC. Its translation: CAWSTSGNEQFF. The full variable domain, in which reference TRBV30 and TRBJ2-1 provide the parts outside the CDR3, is SQTIHQWPATLVQPVGSPLSLECTVEGTSNPNLYWYRQAAGRGLQLLFYSVGIGQISSEVPQNLSASRPQDRQFILSSKKLLLSDSGFYLCAWSTSGNEQFFGPGTRLTVL.

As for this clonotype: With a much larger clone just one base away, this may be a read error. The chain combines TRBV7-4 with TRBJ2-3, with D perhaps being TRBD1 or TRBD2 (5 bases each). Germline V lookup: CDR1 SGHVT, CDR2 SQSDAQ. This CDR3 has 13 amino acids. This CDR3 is CASSPGRTDTQSF. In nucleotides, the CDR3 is TGTGCCAGCAGCCCGGGACGTACAGATACGCAGTCTTTT. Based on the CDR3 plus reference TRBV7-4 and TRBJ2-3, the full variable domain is GAGVSQSPRYKVAKRGRDVALRCDSISGHVTLYWYRQTLGQGSEVLTYSQSDAQRDKSGRPSGRFSAERPERSVSTLKIQRTEQGDSAVYLCASSPGRTDTQSFGPGTRLTVL.

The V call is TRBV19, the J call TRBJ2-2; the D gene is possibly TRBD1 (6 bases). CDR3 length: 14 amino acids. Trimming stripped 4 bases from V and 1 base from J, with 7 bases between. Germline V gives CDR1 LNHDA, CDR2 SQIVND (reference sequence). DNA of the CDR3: TGTGCCAGTAGTACGACAGGGAACACCGGGGAGCTGTTTTTT. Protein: CASSTTGNTGELFF.

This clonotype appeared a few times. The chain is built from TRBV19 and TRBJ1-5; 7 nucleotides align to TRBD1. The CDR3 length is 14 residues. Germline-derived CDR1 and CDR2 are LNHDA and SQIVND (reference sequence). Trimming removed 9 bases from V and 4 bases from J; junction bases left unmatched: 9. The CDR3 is CASRLTGQNQPQHF. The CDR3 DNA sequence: TGTGCCAGCCGACTTACGGGACAGAATCAGCCCCAGCATTTT.

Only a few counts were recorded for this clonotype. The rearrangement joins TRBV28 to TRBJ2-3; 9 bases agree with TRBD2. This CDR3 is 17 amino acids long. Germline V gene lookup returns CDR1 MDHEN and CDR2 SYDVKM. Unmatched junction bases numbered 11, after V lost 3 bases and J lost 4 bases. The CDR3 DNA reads TGTGCCAGCAGTTTTGTTGATAGCGGGAGAGTGGCAGATACGCAGTATTTT. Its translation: CASSFVDSGRVADTQYF.

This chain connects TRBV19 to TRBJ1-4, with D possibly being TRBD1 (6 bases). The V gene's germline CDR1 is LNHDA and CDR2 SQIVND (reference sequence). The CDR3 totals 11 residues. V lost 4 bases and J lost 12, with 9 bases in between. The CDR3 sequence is CASSTGDQLFF. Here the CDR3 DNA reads TGTGCCAGTAGTACAGGGGACCAACTGTTTTTT.

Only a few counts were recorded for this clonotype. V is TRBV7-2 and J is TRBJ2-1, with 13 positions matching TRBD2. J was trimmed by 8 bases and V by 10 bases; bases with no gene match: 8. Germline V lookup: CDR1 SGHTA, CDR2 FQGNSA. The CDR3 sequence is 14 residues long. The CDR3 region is CATQRTSGSYEQFF. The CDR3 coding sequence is TGTGCCACCCAACGGACTAGCGGGAGTTATGAGCAGTTCTTC.

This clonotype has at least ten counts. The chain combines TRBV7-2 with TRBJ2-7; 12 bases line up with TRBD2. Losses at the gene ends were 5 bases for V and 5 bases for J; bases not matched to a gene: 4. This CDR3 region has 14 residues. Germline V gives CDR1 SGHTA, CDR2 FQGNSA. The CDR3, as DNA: TGTGCCAGCAGCCTCCGGACTAGCGGGAACGAGCAGTACGTC. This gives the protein CASSLRTSGNEQYV.

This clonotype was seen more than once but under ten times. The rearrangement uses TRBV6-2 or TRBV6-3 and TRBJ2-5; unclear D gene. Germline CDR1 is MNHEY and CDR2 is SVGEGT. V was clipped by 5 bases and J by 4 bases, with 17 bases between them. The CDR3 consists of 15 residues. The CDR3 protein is CASSPPLDGSETQYF. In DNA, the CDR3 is TGTGCCAGCAGTCCCCCCCTTGATGGGTCAGAGACCCAGTACTTC.

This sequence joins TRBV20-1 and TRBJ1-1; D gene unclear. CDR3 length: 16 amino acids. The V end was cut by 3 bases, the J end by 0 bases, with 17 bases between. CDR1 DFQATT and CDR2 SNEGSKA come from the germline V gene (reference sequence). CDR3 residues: CSARGFHERVNTEAFF. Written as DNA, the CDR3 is TGCAGTGCTAGGGGATTCCACGAAAGAGTGAACACTGAAGCTTTCTTT.

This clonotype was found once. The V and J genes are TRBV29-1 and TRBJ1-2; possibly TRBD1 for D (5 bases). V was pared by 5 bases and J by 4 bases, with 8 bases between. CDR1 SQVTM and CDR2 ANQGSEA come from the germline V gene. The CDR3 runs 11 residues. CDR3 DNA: TGCAGCGTTCCGACAGTCTATGGCTACACCTTC. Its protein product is CSVPTVYGYTF. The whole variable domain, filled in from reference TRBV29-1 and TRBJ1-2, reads SAVISQKPSRDICQRGTSLTIQCQVDSQVTMMFWYRQQPGQSLTLIATANQGSEATYESGFVIDKFPISRPNLTFSTLTVSNMSPEDSSIYLCSVPTVYGYTFGSGTRLTVV.

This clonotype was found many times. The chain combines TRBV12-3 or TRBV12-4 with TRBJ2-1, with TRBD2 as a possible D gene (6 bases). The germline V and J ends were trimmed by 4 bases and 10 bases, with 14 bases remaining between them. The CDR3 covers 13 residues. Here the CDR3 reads CASSSGGRREQFF. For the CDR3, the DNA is TGTGCCAGCAGTTCCGGTGGGAGGAGAGAGCAGTTCTTC.

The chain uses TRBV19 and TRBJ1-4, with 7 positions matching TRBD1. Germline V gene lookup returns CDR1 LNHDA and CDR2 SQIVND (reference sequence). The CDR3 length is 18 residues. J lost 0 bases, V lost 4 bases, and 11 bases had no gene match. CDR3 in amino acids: CASSTPPGQHTTNEKLFF. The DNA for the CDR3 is TGTGCCAGTAGTACCCCCCCGGGACAGCATACAACTAATGAAAAACTGTTTTTT.

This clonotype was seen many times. CDR3 loop: CASSWDLNQPQHF. In DNA form, the CDR3 reads TGTGCCAGCAGCTGGGACCTCAATCAGCCCCAGCATTTT. V is TRBV7-2 and J is TRBJ1-5, with D possibly being TRBD1 (5 bases). The CDR3 is made up of 13 amino acids. Trimming left V 4 bases short and J 3 bases short, with 7 bases between. The germline CDR1 and CDR2 sequences are SGHTA and FQGNSA.

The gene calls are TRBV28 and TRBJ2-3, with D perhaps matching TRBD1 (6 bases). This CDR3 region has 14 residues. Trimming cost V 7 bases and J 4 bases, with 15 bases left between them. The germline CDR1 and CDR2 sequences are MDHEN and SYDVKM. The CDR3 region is CASIQGQAADTQYF. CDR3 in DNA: TGTGCCAGCATCCAGGGACAAGCAGCAGATACGCAGTATTTT.

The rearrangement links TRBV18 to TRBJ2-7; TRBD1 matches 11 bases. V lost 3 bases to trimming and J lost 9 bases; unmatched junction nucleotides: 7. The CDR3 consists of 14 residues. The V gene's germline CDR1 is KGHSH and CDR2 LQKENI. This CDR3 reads CASSPAGTGGGQYV. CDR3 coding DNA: TGTGCCAGCTCACCCGCCGGGACAGGGGGAGGGCAGTACGTC.